Shown below are 8 T cell receptor beta chains from a single sample sequenced in a study of control samples from healthy donors and cancer patients. Produced via immunoSEQ multiplex PCR; TCRdb's table is partial and in-frame only. This table holds 60,000 to 100,000 clones, 70% to 90% found once. Sequences were obtained from blood. The receptors derive from a man aged 50 or older in good health.

The genes are TRBV10-3 and TRBJ2-5; D gene unclear. V dropped 3 bases and J dropped 5 bases, with 7 bases sitting between them. The CDR3 is made up of 12 amino acids. The germline gives CDR1 ENHRY, CDR2 SYGVKD. CDR3 nucleotides: TGTGCCATCAGTGACGGGTTTGAGACCCAGTACTTC. Its translation: CAISDGFETQYF.

The chain recombines TRBV18 with TRBJ1-1; D unclear. Trimming stripped 6 bases from V and 8 bases from J, with 13 bases between. Germline CDR1 KGHSH, CDR2 LQKENI. This CDR3 spans 12 amino acids. CDR3 sequence reads: CASSPTRVEAFF. For the CDR3, the DNA is TGTGCCAGCTCCCCTACTAGAGTGGAAGCTTTCTTT.

The chain joins TRBV3-1 (or the pseudogene TRBV3-2) to TRBJ2-7; 11 nucleotides agree with TRBD1. V lost 3 bases, J lost 5 bases, and 9 bases stayed unmatched. There are 16 residues in the CDR3. Germline V gene sequence: CDR1 LGHDT, CDR2 YNNKEL (reference sequence). CDR3: CASSHQLWTGGDEQYF. CDR3 sequence (DNA): TGTGCCAGCAGCCACCAACTCTGGACAGGGGGCGACGAGCAGTACTTC.

The chain links TRBV5-8 to TRBJ2-7; D is unclear. Germline CDR1 reads SGHTS; CDR2 reads YDEGEE. The V end lost 6 bases, the J end lost 4 bases, and 26 bases lay between the germline ends. The CDR3 extends over 17 amino acids. The CDR3 DNA reads TGTGCCAGCATCAGCTTGATATCTAGGGTGATGGAATACGAGCAGTACTTC. It codes for CASISLISRVMEYEQYF.

The rearrangement uses TRBV7-3 and TRBJ1-3; no definite D call. V was clipped by 1 base and J by 4 bases, with 8 bases between them. Germline V gene lookup returns CDR1 SGHTA and CDR2 FQGTGA. The CDR3 is 14 residues long. CDR3 residues: CASSLMGSGNTIYF. The CDR3 DNA reads as TGTGCCAGCAGCTTAATGGGATCAGGAAACACCATATATTTT.

V usage is TRBV2 and J usage is TRBJ1-5; 9 positions agree with TRBD1. The CDR3 is made up of 14 amino acids. V lost 9 bases to trimming and J lost 7 bases; unmatched junction nucleotides: 10. Per germline, CDR1 SNHLY and CDR2 FYNNEI. This CDR3 reads CASEGQGIGQPQHF. In nucleotides, the CDR3 is TGTGCCAGTGAAGGACAGGGGATTGGGCAGCCCCAGCATTTT.

The chain combines TRBV4-2 with TRBJ2-4; the match to TRBD2 covers 15 bases. J was trimmed by 4 bases and V by 10 bases; bases with no gene match: 11. The CDR3 length is 17 residues. In germline, CDR1 is LGHNA, CDR2 YNFKEQ. The CDR3 here is CATGTSGGLGQKNIQYF. CDR3 in DNA: TGTGCCACCGGGACTAGCGGGGGGCTAGGCCAGAAAAACATTCAGTACTTC.

J is TRBJ2-7 and V is TRBV2; D is uncertain. Germline V gives CDR1 SNHLY, CDR2 FYNNEI. The CDR3 runs to 13 residues. V shed 2 bases and J shed 5 bases, with 10 bases lying between them. The CDR3 DNA sequence: TGTGCCAGCAGTGAACAGCAGGTTAACGAGCAGTACTTC. It yields the protein CASSEQQVNEQYF.